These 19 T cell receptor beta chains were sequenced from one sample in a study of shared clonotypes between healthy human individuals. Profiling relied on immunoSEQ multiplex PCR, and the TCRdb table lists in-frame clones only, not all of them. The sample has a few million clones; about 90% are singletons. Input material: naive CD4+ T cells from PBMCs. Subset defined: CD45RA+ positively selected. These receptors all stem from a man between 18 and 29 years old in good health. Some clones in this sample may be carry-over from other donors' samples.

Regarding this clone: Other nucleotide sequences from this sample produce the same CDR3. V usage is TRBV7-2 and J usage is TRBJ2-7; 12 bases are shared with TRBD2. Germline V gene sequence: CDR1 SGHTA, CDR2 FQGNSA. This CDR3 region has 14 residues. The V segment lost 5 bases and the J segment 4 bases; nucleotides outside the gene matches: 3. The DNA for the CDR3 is TGTGCCAGCAGCCGACTAGCGGGAGCATACGAGCAGTACTTC. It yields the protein CASSRLAGAYEQYF.

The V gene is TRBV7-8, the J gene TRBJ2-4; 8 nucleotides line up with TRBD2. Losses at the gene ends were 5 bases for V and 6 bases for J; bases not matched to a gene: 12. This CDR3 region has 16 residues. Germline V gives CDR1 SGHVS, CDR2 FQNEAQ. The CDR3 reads CASSITPDGRGNIQYF. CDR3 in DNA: TGTGCCAGCAGCATAACCCCCGACGGGAGGGGAAACATTCAGTACTTC.

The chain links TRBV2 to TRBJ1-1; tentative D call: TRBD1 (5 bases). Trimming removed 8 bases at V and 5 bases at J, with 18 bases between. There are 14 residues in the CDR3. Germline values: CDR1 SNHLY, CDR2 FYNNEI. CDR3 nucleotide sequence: TGTGCCAGCTGCACGAACCCGGGGGGGACTGAAGCTTTCTTT. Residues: CASCTNPGGTEAFF.

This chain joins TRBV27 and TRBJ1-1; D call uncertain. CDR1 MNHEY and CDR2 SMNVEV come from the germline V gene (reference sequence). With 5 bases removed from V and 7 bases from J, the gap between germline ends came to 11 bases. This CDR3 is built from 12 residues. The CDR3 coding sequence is TGTGCCAGCAGTAGGGTAGAGGGTGAAGCTTTCTTT. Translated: CASSRVEGEAFF.

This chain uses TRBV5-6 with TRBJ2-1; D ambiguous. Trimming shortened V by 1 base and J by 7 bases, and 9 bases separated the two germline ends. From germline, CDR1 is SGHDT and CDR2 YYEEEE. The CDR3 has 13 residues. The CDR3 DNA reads TGTGCCAGCAGCTTGTATGCGGTGAATGAGCAGTTCTTC. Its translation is CASSLYAVNEQFF.

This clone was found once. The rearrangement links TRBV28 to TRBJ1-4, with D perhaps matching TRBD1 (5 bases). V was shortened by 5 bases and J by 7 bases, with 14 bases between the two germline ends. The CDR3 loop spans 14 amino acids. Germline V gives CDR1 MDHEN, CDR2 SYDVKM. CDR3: CASSPLAGTEKLFF. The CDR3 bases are TGTGCCAGCAGTCCCTTGGCAGGGACTGAAAAACTGTTTTTT. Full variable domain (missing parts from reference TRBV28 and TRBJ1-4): DVKVTQSSRYLVKRTGEKVFLECVQDMDHENMFWYRQDPGLGLRLIYFSYDVKMKEKGDIPEGYSVSREKKERFSLILESASTNQTSMYLCASSPLAGTEKLFFGSGTQLSVL.

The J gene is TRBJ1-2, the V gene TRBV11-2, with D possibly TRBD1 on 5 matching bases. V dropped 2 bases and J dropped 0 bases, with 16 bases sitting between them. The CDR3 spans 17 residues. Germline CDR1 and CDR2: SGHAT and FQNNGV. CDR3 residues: CASSLSPGLDANYGYTF. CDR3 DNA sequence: TGTGCCAGCAGCTTATCCCCAGGGCTGGACGCTAACTATGGCTACACCTTC. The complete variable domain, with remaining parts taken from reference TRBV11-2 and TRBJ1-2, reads EAGVAQSPRYKIIEKRQSVAFWCNPISGHATLYWYQQILGQGPKLLIQFQNNGVVDDSQLPKDRFSAERLKGVDSTLKIQPAKLEDSAVYLCASSLSPGLDANYGYTFGSGTRLTVV.

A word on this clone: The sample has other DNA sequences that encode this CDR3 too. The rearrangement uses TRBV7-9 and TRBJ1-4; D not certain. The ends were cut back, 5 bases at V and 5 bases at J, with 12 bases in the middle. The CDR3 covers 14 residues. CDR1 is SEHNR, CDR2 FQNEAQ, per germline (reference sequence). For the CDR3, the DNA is TGTGCCAGCAGCCTTTACGCGACGAATGAAAAACTGTTTTTT. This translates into CASSLYATNEKLFF.

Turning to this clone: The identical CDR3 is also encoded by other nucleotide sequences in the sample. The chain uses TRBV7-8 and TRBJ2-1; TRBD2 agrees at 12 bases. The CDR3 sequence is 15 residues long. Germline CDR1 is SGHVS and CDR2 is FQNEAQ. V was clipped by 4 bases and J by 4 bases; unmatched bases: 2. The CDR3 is CASSSGLAGYNEQFF. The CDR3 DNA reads TGTGCCAGCAGCTCCGGACTAGCGGGGTACAATGAGCAGTTCTTC.

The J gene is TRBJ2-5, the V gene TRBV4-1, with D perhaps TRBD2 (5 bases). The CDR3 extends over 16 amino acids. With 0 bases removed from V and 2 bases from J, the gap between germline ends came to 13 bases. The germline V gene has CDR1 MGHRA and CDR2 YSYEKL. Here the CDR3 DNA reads TGCGCCAGCAGCCAAGATCTTAGGGCGGGTCAAGAGACCCAGTACTTC. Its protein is CASSQDLRAGQETQYF.

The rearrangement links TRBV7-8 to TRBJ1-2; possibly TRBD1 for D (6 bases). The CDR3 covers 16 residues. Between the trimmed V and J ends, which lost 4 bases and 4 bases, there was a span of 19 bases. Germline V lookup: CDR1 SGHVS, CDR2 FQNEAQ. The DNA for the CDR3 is TGTGCCAGCAGCTCACACGGCCGGGGGCAGGCCTATGGCTACACCTTC. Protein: CASSSHGRGQAYGYTF.

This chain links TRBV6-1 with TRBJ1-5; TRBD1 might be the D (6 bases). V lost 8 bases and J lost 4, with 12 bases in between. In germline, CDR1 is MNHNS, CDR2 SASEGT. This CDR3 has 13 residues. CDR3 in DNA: TGTGCCAGCGCCTCGGGGGCGAATCAGCCCCAGCATTTT. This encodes CASASGANQPQHF.

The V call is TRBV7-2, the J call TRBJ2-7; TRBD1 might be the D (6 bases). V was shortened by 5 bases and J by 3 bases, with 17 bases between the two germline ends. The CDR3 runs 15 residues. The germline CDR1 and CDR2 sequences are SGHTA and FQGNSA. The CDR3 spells CASSQGRPPNYEQYF. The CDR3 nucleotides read TGTGCCAGCAGCCAGGGGCGTCCGCCCAACTACGAGCAGTACTTC.

The CDR3 reads CASSKAMVLNTEAFF. CDR3 nucleotide sequence: TGTGCCAGCAGCAAAGCCATGGTGTTGAACACTGAAGCTTTCTTT. The chain has TRBV21-1 and TRBJ1-1. TRBV21-1 is a listed pseudogene. CDR3 length equals 15 residues.

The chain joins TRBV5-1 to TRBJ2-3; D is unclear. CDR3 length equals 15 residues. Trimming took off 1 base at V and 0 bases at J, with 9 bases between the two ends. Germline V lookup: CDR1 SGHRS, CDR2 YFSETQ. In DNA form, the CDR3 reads TGCGCCAGCAGCTTGTTCCTAGTTAGCACAGATACGCAGTATTTT. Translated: CASSLFLVSTDTQYF.

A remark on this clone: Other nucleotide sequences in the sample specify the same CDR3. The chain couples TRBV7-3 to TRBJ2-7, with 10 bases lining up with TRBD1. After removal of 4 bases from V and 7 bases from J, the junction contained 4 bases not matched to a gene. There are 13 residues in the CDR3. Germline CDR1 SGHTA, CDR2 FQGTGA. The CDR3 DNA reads TGTGCCAGCAGCTCCGGACAGGGGGGAGAGCAGTACTTC. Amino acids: CASSSGQGGEQYF.

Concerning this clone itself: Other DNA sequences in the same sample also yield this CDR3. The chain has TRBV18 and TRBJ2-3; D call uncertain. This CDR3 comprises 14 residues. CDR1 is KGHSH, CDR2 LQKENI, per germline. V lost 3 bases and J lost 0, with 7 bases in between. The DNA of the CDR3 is TGTGCCAGCTCACCCCGAACTAGCACAGATACGCAGTATTTT. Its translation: CASSPRTSTDTQYF.

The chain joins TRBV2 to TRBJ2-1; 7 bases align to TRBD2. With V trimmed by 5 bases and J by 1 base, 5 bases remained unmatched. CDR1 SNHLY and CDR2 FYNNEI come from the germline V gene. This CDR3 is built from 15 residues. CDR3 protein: CASSPDGRSYNEQFF. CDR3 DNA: TGTGCCAGCAGTCCCGACGGGAGGTCCTACAATGAGCAGTTCTTC.

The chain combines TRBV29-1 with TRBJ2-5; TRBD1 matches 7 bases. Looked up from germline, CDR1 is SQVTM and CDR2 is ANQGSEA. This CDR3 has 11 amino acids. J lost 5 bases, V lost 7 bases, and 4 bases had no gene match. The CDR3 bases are TGCAGCGGGGGACAGTTGGAGACCCAGTACTTC. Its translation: CSGGQLETQYF.